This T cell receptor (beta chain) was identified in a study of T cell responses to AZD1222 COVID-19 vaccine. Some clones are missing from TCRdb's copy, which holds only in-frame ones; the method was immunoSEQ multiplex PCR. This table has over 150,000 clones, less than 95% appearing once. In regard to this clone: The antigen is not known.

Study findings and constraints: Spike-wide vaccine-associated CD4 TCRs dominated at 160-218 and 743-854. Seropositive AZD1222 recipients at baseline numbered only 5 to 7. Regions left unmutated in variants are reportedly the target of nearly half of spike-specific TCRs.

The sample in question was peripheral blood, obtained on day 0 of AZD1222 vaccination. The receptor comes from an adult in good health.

The CDR3 protein is CASSQEVEDRGYGYTF. Written as DNA, the CDR3 is TGCGCCAGCAGCCAAGAGGTAGAGGACAGAGGCTATGGCTACACCTTC. The chain recombines TRBV4-1 with TRBJ1-2, with a weak D call TRBD1 (6 bases). CDR3 length equals 16 residues. V lost 0 bases and J 4 bases, leaving 15 bases between the germline ends. Germline CDR1 is MGHRA and CDR2 is YSYEKL.